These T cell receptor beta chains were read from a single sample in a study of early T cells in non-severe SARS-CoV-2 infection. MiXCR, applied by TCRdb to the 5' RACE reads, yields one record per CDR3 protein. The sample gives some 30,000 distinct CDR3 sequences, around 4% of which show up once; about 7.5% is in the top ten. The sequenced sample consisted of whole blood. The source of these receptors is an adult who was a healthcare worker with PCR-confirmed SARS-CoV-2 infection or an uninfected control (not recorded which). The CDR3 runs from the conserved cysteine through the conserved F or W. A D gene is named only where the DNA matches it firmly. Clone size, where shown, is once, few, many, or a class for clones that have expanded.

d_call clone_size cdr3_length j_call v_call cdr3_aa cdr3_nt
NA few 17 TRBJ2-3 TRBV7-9 CASNPGPGRGVRDTQYF TGTGCCAGCAACCCCGGGCCGGGTAGAGGGGTAAGAGATACGCAGTATTTT
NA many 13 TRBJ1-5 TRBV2 CASSRDTSQPQHF TGTGCCAGCAGTAGGGACACAAGTCAGCCCCAGCATTTT
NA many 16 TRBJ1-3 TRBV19 CASSATKTGRGNTIYF TGTGCCAGTAGTGCCACCAAGACAGGACGTGGAAACACCATATATTTT
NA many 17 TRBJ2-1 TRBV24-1 CATSDLDSLGPYNEQFF TGTGCCACCAGTGATCTTGACAGCCTGGGTCCCTACAATGAGCAGTTCTTC
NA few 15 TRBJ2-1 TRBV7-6 CASSSDSLRGEEQFF TGTGCCAGCAGCTCGGACAGCCTCCGTGGGGAGGAGCAGTTCTTC
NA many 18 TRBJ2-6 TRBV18 CASSPIRQADSGANVLTF TGTGCCAGCTCACCTATCAGGCAGGCTGACTCTGGGGCCAACGTCCTGACTTTC
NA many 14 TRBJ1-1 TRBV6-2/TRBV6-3 CASSNGRMNTEAFF TGTGCCAGCAGTAACGGCCGAATGAACACTGAAGCTTTCTTT
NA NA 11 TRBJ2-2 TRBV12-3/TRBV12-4 CASSYPGELFF TGTGCCAGCAGTTACCCCGGGGAGCTGTTTTTT
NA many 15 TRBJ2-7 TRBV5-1 CASSGGTDTYYEQYF TGCGCCAGCAGCGGAGGGACAGATACCTACTACGAGCAGTACTTC
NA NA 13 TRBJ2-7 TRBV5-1 CASGKTGQGEQYF TGCGCCAGCGGTAAGACCGGTCAAGGCGAGCAGTACTTC
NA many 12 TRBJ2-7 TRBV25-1 CASSEQGYEQYF TGTGCCAGCAGTGAACAGGGTTACGAGCAGTACTTC
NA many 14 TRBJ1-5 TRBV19 CASTTAPNLWPQHF TGTGCCAGTACAACGGCACCAAACCTTTGGCCCCAGCATTTT
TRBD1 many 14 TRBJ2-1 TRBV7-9 CASSPRDRANEQFF TGTGCCAGCAGCCCACGGGACAGGGCCAATGAGCAGTTCTTC
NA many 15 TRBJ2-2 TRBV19 CASSTIGANTGELFF TGTGCCAGTAGTACCATCGGCGCGAACACCGGGGAGCTGTTTTTT
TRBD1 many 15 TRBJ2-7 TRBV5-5 CASSTGTGISYEQYF TGTGCCAGCAGTACCGGGACAGGGATATCCTACGAGCAGTACTTC
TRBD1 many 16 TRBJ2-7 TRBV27 CASSLSTGTGAHEQYF TGTGCCAGCAGTTTATCGACAGGGACAGGGGCACATGAGCAGTACTTC
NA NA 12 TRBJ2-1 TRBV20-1 CSATLSGYEQFF TGCAGTGCTACCCTGAGTGGGTATGAGCAGTTCTTC
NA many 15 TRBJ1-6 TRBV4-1 CASSQDSGSRSPLHF TGCGCCAGCAGCCAAGACTCCGGGAGTAGATCACCCCTCCACTTT
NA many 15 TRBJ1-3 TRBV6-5 CASRSMQGRGNTIYF TGTGCCAGCAGATCTATGCAGGGCCGTGGAAACACCATATATTTT
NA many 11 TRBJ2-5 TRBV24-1 CATSESETQYF TGTGCCACCAGTGAATCGGAGACCCAGTACTTC
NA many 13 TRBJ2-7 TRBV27 CASRKGLSYEQYF TGTGCCAGCAGAAAGGGGTTATCCTACGAGCAGTACTTC
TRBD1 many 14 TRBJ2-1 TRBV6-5 CASLGQGGHNEQFF TGTGCCAGCCTTGGACAGGGGGGACACAATGAGCAGTTCTTC
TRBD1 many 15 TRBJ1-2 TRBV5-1 CASSLSARQGNGYTF TGCGCCAGCAGCTTGTCGGCCCGACAGGGTAATGGCTACACCTTC
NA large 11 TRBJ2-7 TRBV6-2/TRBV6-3 CASRLGQEQYF TGTGCCAGCAGACTAGGACAGGAGCAGTACTTC
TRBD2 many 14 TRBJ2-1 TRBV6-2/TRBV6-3 CASSPPRGDNEQFF TGTGCCAGCAGCCCCCCGCGGGGGGACAATGAGCAGTTCTTC
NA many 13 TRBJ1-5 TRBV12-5 CASGGRGNQPQHF TGTGCTAGTGGTGGTCGGGGCAATCAGCCCCAGCATTTT
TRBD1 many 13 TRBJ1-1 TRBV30 CAWRTGGARSTFF TGTGCCTGGAGGACAGGGGGCGCGAGGTCAACTTTCTTT
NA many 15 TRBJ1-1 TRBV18 CASSPVRGLSTEAFF TGTGCCAGCTCTCCGGTTCGGGGGCTAAGTACTGAAGCTTTCTTT
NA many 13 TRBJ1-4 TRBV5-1 CASSLDVRQKLFF TGCGCCAGCAGCTTGGACGTCCGGCAAAAACTGTTTTTT
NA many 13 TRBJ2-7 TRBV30 CAWSMQGANEQYF TGTGCCTGGAGTATGCAAGGGGCAAACGAGCAGTACTTC
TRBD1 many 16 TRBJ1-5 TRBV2 CASGGQGAQGNQPQHF TGTGCCAGCGGGGGACAGGGGGCGCAAGGCAATCAGCCCCAGCATTTT